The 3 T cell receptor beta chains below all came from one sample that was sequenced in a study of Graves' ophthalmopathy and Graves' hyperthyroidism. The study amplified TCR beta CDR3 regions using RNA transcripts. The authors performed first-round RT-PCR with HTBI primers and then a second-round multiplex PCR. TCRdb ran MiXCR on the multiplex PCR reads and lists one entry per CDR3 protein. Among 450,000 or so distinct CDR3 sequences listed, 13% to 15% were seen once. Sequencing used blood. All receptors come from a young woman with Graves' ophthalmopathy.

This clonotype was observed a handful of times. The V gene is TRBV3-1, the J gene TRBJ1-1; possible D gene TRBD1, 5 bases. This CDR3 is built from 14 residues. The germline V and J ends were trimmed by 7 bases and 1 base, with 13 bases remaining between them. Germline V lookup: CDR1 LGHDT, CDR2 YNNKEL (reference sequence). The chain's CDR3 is CASTQGLSNTEAFF. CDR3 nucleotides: TGTGCCAGCACCCAGGGTTTGTCGAACACTGAAGCTTTCTTT. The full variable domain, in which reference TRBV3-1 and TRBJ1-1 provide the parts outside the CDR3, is DTAVSQTPKYLVTQMGNDKSIKCEQNLGHDTMYWYKQDSKKFLKIMFSYNNKELIINETVPNRFSPKSPDKAHLNLHINSLELGDSAVYFCASTQGLSNTEAFFGQGTRLTVV.

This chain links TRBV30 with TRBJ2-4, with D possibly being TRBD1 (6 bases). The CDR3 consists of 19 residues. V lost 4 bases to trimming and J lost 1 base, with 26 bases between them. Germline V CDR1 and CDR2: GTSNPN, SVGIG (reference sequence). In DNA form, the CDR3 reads TGTGCCTGGACAACCATACGGGACACCAGGCCCCTGGCCAAAAACATTCAGTACTTC. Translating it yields CAWTTIRDTRPLAKNIQYF. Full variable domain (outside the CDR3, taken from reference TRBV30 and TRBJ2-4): SQTIHQWPATLVQPVGSPLSLECTVEGTSNPNLYWYRQAAGRGLQLLFYSVGIGQISSEVPQNLSASRPQDRQFILSSKKLLLSDSGFYLCAWTTIRDTRPLAKNIQYFGAGTRLSVL.

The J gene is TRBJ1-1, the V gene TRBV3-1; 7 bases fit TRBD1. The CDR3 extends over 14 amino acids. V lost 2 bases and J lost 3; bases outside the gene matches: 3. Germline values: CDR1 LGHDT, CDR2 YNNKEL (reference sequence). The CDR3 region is CASSQITGDTEAFF. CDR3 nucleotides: TGTGCCAGCAGCCAAATAACAGGGGACACTGAAGCTTTCTTT.